Listed below are T cell receptor beta chains from one sample, sequenced in a study of radiotherapy plus CTLA-4 blockade in lung cancer. Assay used: immunoSEQ multiplex PCR; TCRdb lists only in-frame clones, some missing. Of about 110,000 clones detected, about 83% appear once; the ten largest clones hold around 2%. The source was peripheral blood, collected from a patient treated with radiotherapy plus ipilimumab. The receptor source for this set is a human donor with non-small cell lung cancer that progressed on radiotherapy plus ipilimumab. Some clones in this sample may be carry-over from other donors' samples. Both conserved end residues are part of each CDR3. D genes are given only for firm matches. Clone size, where shown, is once, few, many, or a class for clones that have expanded.

J,D,V,size,CDR3,DNA
TRBJ2-6,-,TRBV10-3,-,CAARTDSGANVLTF,TGTGCCGCCCGGACTGATTCTGGGGCCAACGTCCTGACTTTC
TRBJ1-5,-,TRBV27,few,CASGGHNQPQHF,TGTGCCAGCGGGGGCCACAATCAGCCCCAGCATTTT
TRBJ1-3,-,TRBV30,-,CAWSVYGRTGGNTIYF,TGTGCCTGGAGTGTCTATGGCCGGACCGGAGGAAACACCATATATTTT
TRBJ1-5,-,TRBV4-3,few,CASSPDSASNQPQHF,TGCGCCAGCAGCCCGGACAGTGCTAGCAATCAGCCCCAGCATTTT
TRBJ2-4,TRBD2,TRBV18,-,CASSPSGGKNIQYF,TGTGCCAGCTCACCGAGCGGGGGAAAAAACATTCAGTACTTC
TRBJ2-3,-,TRBV7-3,-,CASSLSGADTQYF,TGTGCCAGCAGCTTATCTGGGGCAGATACGCAGTATTTT
TRBJ1-6,-,TRBV27,-,CASSDRNLQGNSYNSPLHF,TGTGCCAGCAGTGACCGAAACCTGCAGGGAAACTCCTATAATTCACCCCTCCACTTT
TRBJ2-7,-,TRBV7-6,-,CASSLAGVPVEQYF,TGTGCCAGCAGCTTAGCGGGGGTCCCGGTCGAGCAGTACTTC
TRBJ2-3,-,TRBV9,once,CASSVDGSGLNTQYF,TGTGCCAGCAGCGTAGATGGTTCGGGTCTAAATACGCAGTATTTT
TRBJ1-1,-,TRBV30,-,CAWSVTGFGEAFF,TGTGCCTGGAGTGTAACCGGCTTTGGTGAAGCTTTCTTT
TRBJ1-2,-,TRBV11-2,-,CASSLARVVGGYTF,TGTGCCAGCAGCTTAGCCAGGGTTGTCGGCGGCTACACCTTC
TRBJ2-7,-,TRBV21-1,once,CASTNPGQSYEQYF,TGTGCCAGCACCAACCCGGGACAGTCCTACGAGCAGTACTTC
TRBJ1-2,-,TRBV7-8,-,CASSLGQYGYTF,TGTGCCAGCAGCTTAGGACAGTATGGCTACACCTTC
TRBJ2-3,TRBD2,TRBV9,-,CAGSGGKSTDTQYF,TGTGCCGGGAGCGGGGGGAAGAGCACAGATACGCAGTATTTT
TRBJ2-3,TRBD2,TRBV9,-,CASSHRTSGVGDTQYF,TGTGCCAGCAGCCACCGGACTAGCGGGGTGGGAGATACGCAGTATTTT
TRBJ1-4,-,TRBV27,-,CARKGRWGEKLFF,TGTGCCAGAAAGGGTCGGTGGGGTGAAAAACTGTTTTTT
TRBJ2-3,TRBD2,TRBV9,-,CASSVGLAGATDTQYF,TGTGCCAGCAGCGTAGGGCTAGCGGGGGCCACAGATACGCAGTATTTT
TRBJ1-5,-,TRBV7-2,-,CASSNSNQPQHF,TGTGCCAGCAGCAATAGCAATCAGCCCCAGCATTTT
TRBJ2-3,TRBD2,TRBV5-1,-,CASSGFGGGRGDTQYF,TGCGCCAGCAGCGGCTTTGGCGGGGGACGTGGAGATACGCAGTATTTT
TRBJ1-5,TRBD1,TRBV9,-,CASSVGQGDYQPQHF,TGTGCCAGCAGCGTCGGACAGGGGGATTATCAGCCCCAGCATTTT
TRBJ1-6,TRBD1,TRBV7-6,-,CASSSMPGQGNNNSPLHF,TGTGCCAGCAGCTCTATGCCGGGACAGGGAAATAATAATTCACCCCTCCACTTT
TRBJ2-3,TRBD2,TRBV5-1,-,CASSLGTSGDTQYF,TGCGCCAGCAGCCTCGGGACTAGCGGGGATACGCAGTATTTT